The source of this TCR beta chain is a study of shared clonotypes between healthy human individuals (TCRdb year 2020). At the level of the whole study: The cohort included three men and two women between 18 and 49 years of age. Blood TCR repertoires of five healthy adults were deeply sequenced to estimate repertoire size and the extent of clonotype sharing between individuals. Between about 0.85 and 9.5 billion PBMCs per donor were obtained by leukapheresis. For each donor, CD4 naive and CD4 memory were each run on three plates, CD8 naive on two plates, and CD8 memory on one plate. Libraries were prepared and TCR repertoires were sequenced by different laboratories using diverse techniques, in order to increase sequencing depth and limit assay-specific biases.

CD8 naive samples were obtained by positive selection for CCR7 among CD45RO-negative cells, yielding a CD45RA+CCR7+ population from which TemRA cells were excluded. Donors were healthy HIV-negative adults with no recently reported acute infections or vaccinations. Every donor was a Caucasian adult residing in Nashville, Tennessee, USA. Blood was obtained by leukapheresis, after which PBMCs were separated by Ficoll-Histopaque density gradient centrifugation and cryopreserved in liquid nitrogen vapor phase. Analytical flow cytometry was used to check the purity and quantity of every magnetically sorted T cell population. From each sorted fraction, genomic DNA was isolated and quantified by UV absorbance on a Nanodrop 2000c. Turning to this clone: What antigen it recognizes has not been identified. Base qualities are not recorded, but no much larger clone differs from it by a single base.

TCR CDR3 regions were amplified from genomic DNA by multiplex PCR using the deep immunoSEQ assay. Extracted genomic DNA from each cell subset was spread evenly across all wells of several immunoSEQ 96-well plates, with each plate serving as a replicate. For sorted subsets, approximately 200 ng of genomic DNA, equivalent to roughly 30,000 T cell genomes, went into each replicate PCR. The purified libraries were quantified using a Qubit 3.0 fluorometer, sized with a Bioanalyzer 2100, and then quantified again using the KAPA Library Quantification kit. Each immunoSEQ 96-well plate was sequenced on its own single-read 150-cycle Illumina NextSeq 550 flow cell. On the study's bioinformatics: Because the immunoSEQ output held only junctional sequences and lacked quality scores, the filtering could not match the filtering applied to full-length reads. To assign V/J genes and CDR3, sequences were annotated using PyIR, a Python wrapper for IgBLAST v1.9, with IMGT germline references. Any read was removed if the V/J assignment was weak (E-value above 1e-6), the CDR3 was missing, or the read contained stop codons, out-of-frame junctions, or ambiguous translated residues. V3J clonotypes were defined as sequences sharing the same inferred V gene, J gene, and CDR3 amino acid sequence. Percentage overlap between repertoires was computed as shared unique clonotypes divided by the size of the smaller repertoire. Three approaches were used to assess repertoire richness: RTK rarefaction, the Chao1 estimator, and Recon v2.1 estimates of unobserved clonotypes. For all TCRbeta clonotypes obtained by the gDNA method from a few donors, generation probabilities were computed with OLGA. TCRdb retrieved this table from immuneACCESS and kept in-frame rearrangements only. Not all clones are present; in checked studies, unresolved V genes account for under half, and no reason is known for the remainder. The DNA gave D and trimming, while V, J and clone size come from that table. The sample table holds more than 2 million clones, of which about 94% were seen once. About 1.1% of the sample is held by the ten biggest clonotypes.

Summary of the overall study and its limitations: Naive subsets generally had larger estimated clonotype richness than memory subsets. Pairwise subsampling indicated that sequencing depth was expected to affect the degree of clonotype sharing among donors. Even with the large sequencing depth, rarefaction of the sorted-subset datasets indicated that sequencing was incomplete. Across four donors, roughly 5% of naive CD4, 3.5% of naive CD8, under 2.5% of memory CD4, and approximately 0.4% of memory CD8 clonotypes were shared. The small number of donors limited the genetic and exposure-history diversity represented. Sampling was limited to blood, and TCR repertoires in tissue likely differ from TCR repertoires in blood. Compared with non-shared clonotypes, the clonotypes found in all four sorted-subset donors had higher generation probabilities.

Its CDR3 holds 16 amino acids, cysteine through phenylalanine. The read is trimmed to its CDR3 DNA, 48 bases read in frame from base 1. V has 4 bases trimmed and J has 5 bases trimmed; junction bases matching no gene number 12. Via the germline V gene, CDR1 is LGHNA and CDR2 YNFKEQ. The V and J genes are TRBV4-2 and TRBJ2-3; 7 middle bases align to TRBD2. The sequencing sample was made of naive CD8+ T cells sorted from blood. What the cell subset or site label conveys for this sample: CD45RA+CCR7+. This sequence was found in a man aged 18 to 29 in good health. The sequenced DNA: TGTGCCAGCAGCCCCCCATGGGAGCGGGGATTAGATACGCAGTATTTT. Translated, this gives CASSPPWERGLDTQYF.